This is a list of T cell receptor beta chains from one sample in a study of T cells in Graves' hyperthyroidism and ophthalmopathy. TCRdb re-derived calls from the multiplex PCR reads in MiXCR, one entry per CDR3 protein. This table holds a few hundred thousand distinct CDR3 sequences, about 45% found once. Sequenced sample: peripheral blood or thyroid tissue (not recorded which). The receptor source for this set is a woman between 18 and 29 years old with Graves' hyperthyroidism. Both conserved end residues are part of each CDR3. D genes are given only for firm matches. Expanded clones are given a class, and other clones once, few, many or no size at all.

J,D,size,V,CDR3,DNA
TRBJ2-2,-,-,TRBV19,CASSTVTLGELFF,TGTGCCAGTAGTACCGTTACTCTCGGGGAGCTGTTTTTT
TRBJ2-7,TRBD1,many,TRBV6-2/TRBV6-3,CASKWTGEDEQYF,TGTGCCAGCAAGTGGACAGGGGAAGACGAGCAGTACTTC
TRBJ1-2,-,once,TRBV6-5,CASSYGPPRGTGGGYTF,TGTGCCAGCAGTTACGGCCCCCCTCGGGGAACTGGGGGAGGCTACACCTTC
TRBJ1-5,-,-,TRBV10-3,CAISERLGGNQPQHF,TGTGCCATCAGTGAGAGGCTGGGCGGTAATCAGCCCCAGCATTTT
TRBJ2-2,TRBD2,-,TRBV20-1,CSAEPGLAGVTGELFF,TGCAGTGCTGAACCGGGACTAGCGGGAGTTACCGGGGAGCTGTTTTTT
TRBJ2-2,TRBD1,once,TRBV9,CAGSPHRGGTGELFF,TGTGCCGGCAGCCCGCACAGGGGTGGCACCGGGGAGCTGTTTTTT
TRBJ1-4,TRBD1,few,TRBV12-3/TRBV12-4,CASSLGQGSREKLFF,TGTGCCAGCAGTCTCGGACAGGGGAGTAGGGAAAAACTGTTTTTT
TRBJ2-7,TRBD2,many,TRBV5-4,CASKDSGRLHEQYF,TGTGCCAGCAAGGATAGCGGGAGGCTTCACGAGCAGTACTTC
TRBJ2-1,-,-,TRBV7-9,CASSLSEQSF,TGTGCCAGCAGCTTAAGTGAGCAGTCCTTC
TRBJ1-5,-,many,TRBV12-3/TRBV12-4,CASSPVGDNQPQHF,TGTGCCAGCAGCCCGGTGGGTGACAATCAGCCCCAGCATTTT
TRBJ2-1,TRBD2,-,TRBV20-1,CSARGSGGLHEQFF,TGCAGTGCTAGAGGTAGCGGGGGACTACATGAGCAGTTCTTC
TRBJ2-3,-,-,TRBV20-1,CSARDETRGITDTQYF,TGCAGTGCTAGAGATGAAACCCGCGGGATCACAGATACGCAGTATTTT
TRBJ1-4,-,many,TRBV7-8,CASSPGGSNEKLFF,TGTGCCAGCAGCCCCGGAGGGTCTAATGAAAAACTGTTTTTT
TRBJ2-3,-,-,TRBV10-3,CAISDSSSDTQYF,TGTGCCATCAGTGATTCCAGCTCAGATACGCAGTATTTT
TRBJ2-7,TRBD2,-,TRBV5-1,CASSQISGRTYEQYF,TGCGCCAGCAGCCAAATTAGCGGGAGGACCTACGAGCAGTACTTC
TRBJ2-6,-,many,TRBV7-3,CASSLQVTSGANVLTF,TGTGCCAGCAGCTTACAGGTCACCTCTGGGGCCAACGTCCTGACTTTC
TRBJ2-7,TRBD1,-,TRBV6-1,CASSGGGQGVYEQYF,TGTGCCAGCAGTGGTGGGGGACAGGGGGTATACGAGCAGTACTTC
TRBJ2-5,TRBD1,few,TRBV6-4,CASSYLGQALQETQYF,TGTGCCAGCAGTTACTTGGGACAGGCGCTCCAAGAGACCCAGTACTTC
TRBJ1-2,-,few,TRBV9,CASSGFLGGGYTF,TGTGCCAGCAGCGGGTTCCTCGGGGGAGGCTACACCTTC
TRBJ1-1,TRBD1,-,TRBV5-5,CASSLQGIVAEAFF,TGTGCCAGCAGCTTACAGGGGATTGTCGCTGAAGCTTTCTTT
TRBJ1-5,-,many,TRBV20-1,CSARDSGRPNQPQHF,TGCAGTGCTAGAGATTCGGGTAGGCCCAATCAGCCCCAGCATTTT
TRBJ2-5,TRBD2,many,TRBV7-2,CASRSRTSGPQETQYF,TGTGCCAGCAGGTCTCGGACTAGCGGGCCCCAAGAGACCCAGTACTTC
TRBJ2-7,TRBD2,many,TRBV5-8,CASSLGTSGRSREQYF,TGTGCCAGCAGCCTAGGGACTAGCGGGAGGAGTAGGGAGCAGTACTTC
TRBJ2-7,-,once,TRBV6-1,CASSFPGEAYEQYF,TGTGCCAGCAGCTTCCCGGGCGAAGCCTACGAGCAGTACTTC
TRBJ1-1,-,many,TRBV2,CASISGVAEAFF,TGTGCCAGCATATCGGGGGTGGCTGAAGCTTTCTTT
TRBJ2-5,TRBD2,-,TRBV2,CASRGTSGRQETQYF,TGTGCCAGCAGGGGGACTAGCGGGAGACAAGAGACCCAGTACTTC
TRBJ2-5,-,few,TRBV7-2,CASSLVWAGTQYF,TGTGCCAGCAGCTTAGTATGGGCGGGGACCCAGTACTTC
TRBJ1-5,-,-,TRBV6-1,CASTPQVGYLSNQPQHF,TGTGCCAGCACCCCTCAGGTCGGGTACCTTAGCAATCAGCCCCAGCATTTT
TRBJ2-7,TRBD1,-,TRBV10-3,CAISPGQGYEQYF,TGTGCCATCAGTCCGGGACAGGGCTACGAGCAGTACTTC
TRBJ2-5,-,-,TRBV7-8,CASSLGAGEETQYF,TGTGCCAGCAGCTTGGGGGCGGGAGAAGAGACCCAGTACTTC
TRBJ2-7,-,-,TRBV3-1,CASSQVELTYEQYF,TGTGCCAGCAGCCAGGTGGAGCTCACCTACGAGCAGTACTTC
TRBJ2-5,TRBD2,few,TRBV2,CASSQAGGRETQYF,TGTGCCAGTTCACAAGCGGGAGGGCGCGAGACCCAGTACTTC
TRBJ2-7,TRBD2,many,TRBV6-5,CASSTSGRAYEQYF,TGTGCCAGCAGTACTAGCGGGAGGGCCTACGAGCAGTACTTC
TRBJ1-2,TRBD1,-,TRBV6-5,CATRGGTANGYTF,TGTGCCACCAGAGGAGGGACAGCTAATGGCTACACCTTC
TRBJ2-5,TRBD1,-,TRBV2,CASSGSTGGYNETQYF,TGTGCCAGCAGTGGTTCAACAGGGGGTTACAATGAGACCCAGTACTTC
TRBJ2-7,TRBD1,once,TRBV4-2,CASSQKPFGQANYEQYF,TGTGCCAGCAGCCAAAAGCCCTTCGGACAGGCTAACTACGAGCAGTACTTC
TRBJ1-4,-,many,TRBV25-1,CASATPYGGEKLFF,TGTGCCAGCGCTACCCCATACGGGGGTGAAAAACTGTTTTTT
TRBJ1-2,-,-,TRBV2,CASIGQGDGYTF,TGTGCCAGCATCGGTCAGGGAGATGGCTACACCTTC
TRBJ2-7,TRBD1,many,TRBV19,CASGQGPYEQYF,TGTGCCAGCGGACAGGGGCCCTACGAGCAGTACTTC
TRBJ1-2,-,many,TRBV20-1,CSARDQGTANYGYTF,TGCAGTGCTAGAGATCAGGGGACCGCTAACTATGGCTACACCTTC
TRBJ1-4,-,-,TRBV7-2,CAGSTSGGGNEKLFF,TGTGCCGGTTCGACTAGCGGGGGTGGGAATGAAAAACTGTTTTTT
TRBJ2-7,TRBD1,-,TRBV19,CASSFRDRGPYEQYF,TGTGCCAGTAGTTTCCGGGACAGGGGGCCGTACGAGCAGTACTTC
TRBJ1-2,-,many,TRBV10-3,CAIDGNYGYTF,TGTGCCATCGACGGGAACTATGGCTACACCTTC
TRBJ1-2,-,-,TRBV11-1,CASSPPRISFDYGYTF,TGTGCCAGCAGTCCTCCCAGGATTTCATTCGACTATGGCTACACCTTC
TRBJ2-7,TRBD2,few,TRBV7-9,CASSLVAGNLYEQYF,TGTGCCAGCAGCTTAGTAGCGGGAAATCTCTACGAGCAGTACTTC
TRBJ1-2,-,-,TRBV29-1,CSHEGPGYTF,TGCAGCCATGAGGGGCCTGGCTACACCTTC
TRBJ1-1,TRBD1,-,TRBV7-2,CASSSYRGLNEAFF,TGTGCCAGCAGCTCTTACAGGGGCCTTAATGAAGCTTTCTTT
TRBJ1-5,TRBD1,-,TRBV15,CATSGRDRGGPPNQPQHF,TGTGCCACCAGCGGACGTGACAGGGGGGGGCCTCCCAATCAGCCCCAGCATTTT
TRBJ2-3,TRBD2,-,TRBV9,CASSGREDPSDTQYF,TGTGCCAGCAGCGGACGGGAGGATCCCTCTGATACGCAGTATTTT
TRBJ1-5,TRBD1,medium-sized,TRBV6-2/TRBV6-3,CASSPRGQADNQPQHF,TGTGCCAGCAGTCCCCGTGGACAGGCGGACAATCAGCCCCAGCATTTT